These T cell receptor beta chains were read from a single sample in a study of blood T cell repertoires in COVID-19. Method: immunoSEQ multiplex PCR; TCRdb's copy keeps in-frame clones and lacks some. The sample lists under 150,000 clones, about 80% occurring once. The sequenced sample was peripheral blood. These receptors were taken from a woman aged 60 to 75 with acute or convalescent COVID-19. The CDR3 runs from the conserved cysteine through the conserved F or W. A D gene is named only where the DNA matches it firmly. Not all rows give a size; the values are once, few, many and, for expanded clones, a class.

length	size	D	V	J	DNA	CDR3
13	-	-	TRBV29-1	TRBJ1-1	TGCAGCGTTGAGGGACTAACCAACACTGAAGCTTTCTTT	CSVEGLTNTEAFF
14	-	TRBD2	TRBV29-1	TRBJ2-7	TGCAGCGTCGCCGGACTAGCGGGTACCTACGAGCAGTACTTC	CSVAGLAGTYEQYF
19	-	TRBD2	TRBV5-1	TRBJ2-1	TGCGCCAGCAGCTTGGTCCTAGCGGGAGTCCTATCAAACTACAATGAGCAGTTCTTC	CASSLVLAGVLSNYNEQFF
14	-	TRBD1	TRBV5-1	TRBJ2-7	TGCGCCAGCAGCTTGTATGGGACAGGGTACGAGCAGTACTTC	CASSLYGTGYEQYF
14	-	TRBD1	TRBV28	TRBJ2-7	TGTGCCAGCAGTCCGACAGGGAGCTCCTACGAGCAGTACTTC	CASSPTGSSYEQYF
13	few	-	TRBV11-3	TRBJ1-1	TGTGCCAGCAGTCGAGGATCTCTCGCTGAAGCTTTCTTT	CASSRGSLAEAFF
12	-	-	TRBV12-3/TRBV12-4	TRBJ1-5	TGTGCCAGCAGTTTAGGAGGTCAGCCCCAGCATTTT	CASSLGGQPQHF
14	-	TRBD2	TRBV18	TRBJ2-1	TGTGCCAGCTCAGGGGGAGCGGGAGGGCCTGAGCAGTTCTTC	CASSGGAGGPEQFF
17	-	TRBD1	TRBV6-1	TRBJ1-2	TGTGCCAGCAGTGGCCGGGACAGGTCGTCGACTAACTATGGCTACACCTTC	CASSGRDRSSTNYGYTF
17	-	-	TRBV4-1	TRBJ1-1	TGCGCCAGCAGCCAAGATGAAATGTCCGGGGTGGAAGGGAAAGCTTTCTTT	CASSQDEMSGVEGKAFF
15	-	-	TRBV11-2	TRBJ2-7	TGTGCCAGCAGCCCGGGCCGGGACACAGGTTACGAGCAGTACTTC	CASSPGRDTGYEQYF
18	-	-	TRBV6-4	TRBJ2-1	TGTGCCAGCAGTGACCCACCAGGACTGTCAAGCTCCTACAATGAGCAGTTCTTC	CASSDPPGLSSSYNEQFF
15	once	-	TRBV19	TRBJ1-5	TGTGCCAGTAGTCCTCTCGGGGATAGCAATCAGCCCCAGCATTTT	CASSPLGDSNQPQHF
17	few	TRBD1	TRBV5-7	TRBJ2-2	TGTGCCAGCAGCTTAACGCTTGGGACAGAAAACACCGGGGAGCTGTTTTTT	CASSLTLGTENTGELFF
15	-	-	TRBV18	TRBJ1-1	TGTGCCAGCTCACCCAACAGGGCAGGGAACACTGAAGCTTTCTTT	CASSPNRAGNTEAFF
14	once	-	TRBV20-1	TRBJ2-4	TGCAGTGCTAGTGATACGGGTAGCGAGACCATTCAGTACTTC	CSASDTGSETIQYF
15	once	TRBD1	TRBV11-3	TRBJ1-1	TGTGCCAGCAGCTTAGCGGGACAGTATAACACTGAAGCTTTCTTT	CASSLAGQYNTEAFF
15	-	-	TRBV24-1	TRBJ1-2	TGTGCCACCAGTGGGAACCAGGGGAATGACTATGGCTACACCTTC	CATSGNQGNDYGYTF
14	-	-	TRBV6-6	TRBJ2-2	TGTGCCAGCAGTAAATCAGGGGATACCGGGGAGCTGTTTTTT	CASSKSGDTGELFF
15	-	-	TRBV3-1/TRBV3-2	TRBJ1-4	TGTGCCAGCAGCCAACCCAGGGTCACTAATGAAAAACTGTTTTTT	CASSQPRVTNEKLFF
14	-	-	TRBV5-4	TRBJ2-2	TGTGCCAGCTTCTCACAAGGAGGGCCCGGGGAGCTGTTTTTT	CASFSQGGPGELFF
12	-	-	TRBV5-8	TRBJ2-1	TGTGCCAGCAGCAGCCTTTACAATGAGCAGTTCTTC	CASSSLYNEQFF
13	-	-	TRBV12-3/TRBV12-4	TRBJ1-1	TGTGCCAGCAGTTTGGGAGGGTTCACTGAAGCTTTCTTT	CASSLGGFTEAFF
15	-	TRBD2	TRBV27	TRBJ2-1	TGTGCCAGCAGTTTATCAACTAGCGGGCTATCTGAGCAGTTCTTC	CASSLSTSGLSEQFF
19	-	TRBD2	TRBV7-8	TRBJ2-3	TGTGCCAGCAGCTTTTGGGTGACAAGCGGGGGCCTTCCCACAGATACGCAGTATTTT	CASSFWVTSGGLPTDTQYF
14	-	TRBD1	TRBV28	TRBJ1-2	TGTGCCAGCAGGCAGACAGGGGGCGGTTTTGGCTACACCTTC	CASRQTGGGFGYTF
12	-	-	TRBV29-1	TRBJ1-5	TGCAGCGTGCGACAGAGAAATCAGCCCCAGCATTTT	CSVRQRNQPQHF
14	-	-	TRBV27	TRBJ1-1	TGTGCCAGCAGTTTTGGCAGGGATAACACTGAAGCTTTCTTT	CASSFGRDNTEAFF
15	-	-	TRBV30	TRBJ1-1	TGTGCCTGGAGTTCGGGAATTTACCTGAACACTGAAGCTTTCTTT	CAWSSGIYLNTEAFF